The clone carrying this T cell receptor (beta chain) was seen ten or more times. Its antigen is undetermined. This CDR3 contains 11 residues. V was cut by 4 bases and J by 6 bases, with 8 bases left in between. The germline V gene has CDR1 SGHRS and CDR2 YFSETQ. These data come from a study of T cells in Graves' hyperthyroidism and ophthalmopathy. Study-level results: In blood, most of the thyroid clonotypes expanded above 0.001 were also present.

Each diagnosis drew on symptoms, thyroxine, TRAb, thyroid ultrasound and orbital computed tomography findings. TCR beta CDR3 sequences were amplified from RNA transcripts. TCR CDR3 underwent first-round RT-PCR with the HTBI primer set. Using its own MiXCR run on the multiplex PCR reads, TCRdb lists one record per CDR3 protein. Of approximately 640,000 distinct CDR3 sequences listed, 45% are singletons. This TCR was sampled from an adult man with Graves' disease, either hyperthyroidism or ophthalmopathy (not recorded which). This chain uses TRBV5-1 with TRBJ2-7; D remains ambiguous. Specimen: peripheral blood or thyroid tissue (not recorded which). The CDR3 DNA reads as TGCGCCAGCAGCGACGAATTCGAGCAGTACTTC. This sequence encodes CASSDEFEQYF. Together with reference TRBV5-1 and TRBJ2-7, the CDR3 gives the full variable domain: KAGVTQTPRYLIKTRGQQVTLSCSPISGHRSVSWYQQTPGQGLQFLFEYFSETQRNKGNFPGRFSGRQFSNSRSEMNVSTLELGDSALYLCASSDEFEQYFGPGTRLTVT.